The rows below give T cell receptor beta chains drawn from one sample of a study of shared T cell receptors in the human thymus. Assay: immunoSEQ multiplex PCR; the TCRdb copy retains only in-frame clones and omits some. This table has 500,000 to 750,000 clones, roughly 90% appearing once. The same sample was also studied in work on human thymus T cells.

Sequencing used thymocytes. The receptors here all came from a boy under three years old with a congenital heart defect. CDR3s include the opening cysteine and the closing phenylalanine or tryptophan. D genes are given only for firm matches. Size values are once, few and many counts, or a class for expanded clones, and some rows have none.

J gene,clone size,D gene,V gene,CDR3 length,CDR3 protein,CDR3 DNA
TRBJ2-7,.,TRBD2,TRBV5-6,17,CASSPGGVGTAPYEQYF,TGTGCCAGCAGCCCCGGGGGGGTGGGGACTGCGCCCTACGAGCAGTACTTC
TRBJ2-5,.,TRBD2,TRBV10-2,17,CASSGTSRGPSGKTQYF,TGCGCCAGCAGTGGCACCTCCCGAGGGCCTAGCGGGAAGACCCAGTACTTC
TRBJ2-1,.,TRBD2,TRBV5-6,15,CASSSLAGAGNEQFF,TGTGCCAGCAGCTCACTAGCGGGAGCGGGGAATGAGCAGTTCTTC
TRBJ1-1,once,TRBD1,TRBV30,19,CAWSVRRVVSPQGDTEAFF,TGTGCCTGGAGTGTACGAAGGGTAGTCTCTCCTCAGGGGGACACTGAAGCTTTCTTT
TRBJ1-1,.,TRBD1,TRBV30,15,CAWSGWDRTNTEAFF,TGTGCCTGGAGTGGGTGGGACAGAACGAACACTGAAGCTTTCTTT
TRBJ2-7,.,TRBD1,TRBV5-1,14,CASSLYRGPYEQYF,TGCGCCAGCAGCTTATACAGGGGCCCCTACGAGCAGTACTTC
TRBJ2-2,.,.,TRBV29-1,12,CSVRQNTGELFF,TGCAGCGTTAGACAGAACACCGGGGAGCTGTTTTTT
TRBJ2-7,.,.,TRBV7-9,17,CASSLGVGKGSSYEQYF,TGTGCCAGCAGCTTAGGGGTCGGGAAAGGCAGCTCCTACGAGCAGTACTTC
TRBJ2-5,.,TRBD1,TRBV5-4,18,CASSLKWKTGDVQETQYF,TGTGCCAGCAGCTTGAAATGGAAGACAGGGGATGTACAAGAGACCCAGTACTTC
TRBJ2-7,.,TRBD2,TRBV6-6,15,CASRPDWAGGKEQYF,TGTGCCAGCAGGCCAGACTGGGCGGGAGGTAAAGAGCAGTACTTC
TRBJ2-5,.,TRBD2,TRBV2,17,CASSGNQRELWQETQYF,TGTGCCAGCAGTGGAAACCAGCGGGAGTTGTGGCAAGAGACCCAGTACTTC
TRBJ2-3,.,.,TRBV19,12,CASSRGRGTQYF,TGTGCCTCCTCCAGGGGTCGGGGTACGCAGTATTTT
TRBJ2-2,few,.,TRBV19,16,CASSVTGSSAGGELFF,TGTGCCAGTAGCGTTACAGGGAGCAGCGCGGGCGGGGAGCTGTTTTTT
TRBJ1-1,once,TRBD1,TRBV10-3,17,CAITPARWDRGGTEAFF,TGTGCCATCACTCCGGCTAGATGGGACAGGGGTGGGACTGAAGCTTTCTTT
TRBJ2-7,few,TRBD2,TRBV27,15,CASSLSTGGWYEQYF,TGTGCCAGCAGTTTATCGACGGGGGGTTGGTACGAGCAGTACTTC
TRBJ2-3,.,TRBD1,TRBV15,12,CATRTGADTQYF,TGTGCCACCAGGACAGGGGCAGATACGCAGTATTTT
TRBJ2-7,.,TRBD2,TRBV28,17,CASSFPLGTSGIYEQYF,TGTGCCAGCAGTTTTCCCCTTGGGACTAGCGGCATCTACGAGCAGTACTTC
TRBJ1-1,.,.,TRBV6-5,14,CASSYSIRDTEAFF,TGTGCCAGCAGTTACTCGATTCGGGACACTGAAGCTTTCTTT
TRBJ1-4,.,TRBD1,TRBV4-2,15,CASSLPGQINEKLFF,TGTGCCAGCAGCCTTCCGGGACAGATTAATGAAAAACTGTTTTTT
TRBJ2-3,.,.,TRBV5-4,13,CASSSPSVDTQYF,TGTGCCAGCAGCTCCCCATCAGTAGATACGCAGTATTTT
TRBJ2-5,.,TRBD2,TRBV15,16,CATSREGLAGGETQYF,TGTGCCACCAGCAGAGAGGGACTAGCGGGAGGTGAGACCCAGTACTTC
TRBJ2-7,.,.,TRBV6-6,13,CASRTGIGNEQYF,TGTGCCAGCAGGACAGGTATCGGAAACGAGCAGTACTTC
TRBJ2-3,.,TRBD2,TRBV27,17,CASSSGTSGRAGDTQYF,TGTGCCAGCAGTTCCGGGACTAGCGGGAGGGCCGGGGATACGCAGTATTTT
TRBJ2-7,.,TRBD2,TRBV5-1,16,CASSFTSGRALYEQYF,TGCGCCAGCAGCTTTACTAGCGGGAGGGCCCTCTACGAGCAGTACTTC
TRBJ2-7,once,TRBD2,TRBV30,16,CAWNRTSGRAYYEQYF,TGTGCCTGGAATCGGACTAGCGGGAGGGCCTACTACGAGCAGTACTTC
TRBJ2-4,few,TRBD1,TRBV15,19,CATSSLTEPQQGYKNIQYF,TGTGCCACCAGCAGCCTGACAGAGCCGCAACAGGGGTACAAAAACATTCAGTACTTC
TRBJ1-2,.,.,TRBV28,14,CASNGTEVFYGYTF,TGTGCCAGTAACGGCACGGAGGTGTTCTATGGCTACACCTTC
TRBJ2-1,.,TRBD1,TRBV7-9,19,CASSLGQGAAGGDYNEQFF,TGTGCCAGCAGCTTGGGACAGGGGGCTGCGGGAGGCGATTACAATGAGCAGTTCTTC
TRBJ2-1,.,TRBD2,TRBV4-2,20,CASSQGPGTSGRSSYNEQFF,TGTGCCAGCAGCCAAGGACCCGGGACTAGCGGGAGAAGCTCCTACAATGAGCAGTTCTTC